These 12 T cell receptor beta chains share one sample of origin, sequenced in a study of T-cell reconstitution after alpha-beta-depleted transplantation in children. The TCRbeta library was prepared with unique molecular identifiers. TCRdb re-derived calls from the PCR reads in MiXCR, one entry per CDR3 protein. The table lists some 640,000 distinct CDR3 sequences, 15% to 20% of them singletons. The sample was PBMCs from the stem cell graft donor, taken from the stem cell graft. The source of these receptors is a human donor who donated a stem cell graft to a child with acute myeloid leukemia.

CDR3 DNA sequence: TGTGCCAGCAGCAGCATAGCGGGGGGAATCTATGAGCAGTTCTTC. Its translation is CASSSIAGGIYEQFF. V usage is TRBV28 and J usage is TRBJ2-1; 10 bases align to TRBD2. Germline V gives CDR1 MDHEN, CDR2 SYDVKM. This CDR3 region has 15 residues. J lost 8 bases, V lost 6 bases, and 10 bases had no gene match.

The genes are TRBV20-1 and TRBJ1-2; maybe TRBD1 (6 bases). The CDR3 has 12 amino acids. The germline V gene has CDR1 DFQATT and CDR2 SNEGSKA (reference sequence). V was shortened by 3 bases and J by 6 bases, with 11 bases between the two germline ends. The CDR3 sequence: CSASRDTDGYTF. The CDR3, as DNA: TGCAGTGCTAGCAGGGACACCGATGGCTACACCTTC.

This clonotype appeared a few times. The chain's CDR3 is CATSAAGSSYNEQFF. In nucleotides, the CDR3 is TGTGCCACCAGTGCCGCAGGGAGCTCCTACAATGAGCAGTTCTTC. The chain couples TRBV24-1 to TRBJ2-1, with D perhaps assigned TRBD1 or TRBD2 (5 bases each). The V gene lost 5 bases and the J gene lost 0 bases, with 10 bases spanning the gap. The CDR3 has 15 amino acids. Germline V gene lookup returns CDR1 KGHDR and CDR2 SFDVKD.

This clonotype was seen a single time. The chain recombines TRBV11-2 with TRBJ2-3, with D maybe TRBD2 (6 bases). This CDR3 is 13 amino acids long. From germline, CDR1 is SGHAT and CDR2 FQNNGV. V dropped 5 bases and J dropped 6 bases, with 12 bases sitting between them. The CDR3 coding sequence is TGTGCCAGCAGCGTAGGCGGGGCGGATACGCAGTATTTT. Protein sequence: CASSVGGADTQYF.

The CDR3 bases are TGTGCCAGCAGCTTGGATCCAGGGGTGGGCACTGAAGCTTTCTTT. Translating gives CASSLDPGVGTEAFF. The J gene is TRBJ1-1, the V gene TRBV5-5, with D tentatively TRBD1 (6 bases). The CDR3 is made up of 15 amino acids. Germline values: CDR1 SGHKS, CDR2 YYEKEE (reference sequence). Trimming pared 0 bases from V and 4 bases from J, leaving 13 bases between.

The J gene is TRBJ1-6, the V gene TRBV20-1; 9 positions agree with TRBD1. Losses at the gene ends were 1 base for V and 5 bases for J; bases not matched to a gene: 6. The CDR3 has 16 amino acids. The germline V gene has CDR1 DFQATT and CDR2 SNEGSKA (reference sequence). In DNA form, the CDR3 reads TGCAGTGCTAGAGCCTCGACAGGGGGTCATAATTCACCCCTCCACTTT. Its protein is CSARASTGGHNSPLHF.

The chain carries TRBV6-2 or TRBV6-3 and TRBJ1-5; tentative D call: TRBD1 (6 bases). The CDR3 runs to 15 residues. V was trimmed by 2 bases and J by 2 bases, leaving 10 bases between them. Germline V CDR1 and CDR2: MNHEY, SVGEGT. CDR3 in DNA: TGTGCCAGCAGTTACGAACAGGGAGGCAATCAGCCCCAGCATTTT. Protein sequence: CASSYEQGGNQPQHF.

This clonotype has ten or more counts. This sequence joins TRBV25-1 and TRBJ1-4; D gene uncertain. Trimming left V 3 bases short and J 1 base short, with 15 bases between. This CDR3 comprises 17 residues. Germline V gene data show CDR1 as MGHDK and CDR2 as SYGVNS. The chain's CDR3 is CASSDLRSHGTNEKLFF. CDR3 DNA: TGTGCCAGCAGTGATCTACGGTCCCACGGAACTAATGAAAAACTGTTTTTT. The full variable domain, completed using reference TRBV25-1 and TRBJ1-4, is EADIYQTPRYLVIGTGKKITLECSQTMGHDKMYWYQQDPGMELHLIHYSYGVNSTEKGDLSSESTVSRIRTEHFPLTLESARPSHTSQYLCASSDLRSHGTNEKLFFGSGTQLSVL.

A few counts support this clonotype. The V gene is TRBV5-4, the J gene TRBJ2-7, with TRBD2 identical over 8 bases. J gave up 6 bases and V 0 bases, and 8 bases lay outside the gene matches. Germline V gene lookup returns CDR1 SGHNT and CDR2 YYREEE (reference sequence). This CDR3 is 15 amino acids long. The CDR3 nucleotides read TGTGCCAGCAGCTTGGATTCGGGACTAGGCGCCGAGCAGTACTTC. It specifies CASSLDSGLGAEQYF.

The chain has TRBV4-1 and TRBJ1-2; no definite D call. Germline CDR1 MGHRA, CDR2 YSYEKL. The CDR3 runs to 14 residues. Trimming left V 0 bases short and J 2 bases short, with 7 bases between. CDR3 bases: TGCGCCAGCAGCCAAGAGGGTCTAAACTATGGCTACACCTTC. It codes for CASSQEGLNYGYTF.

This clonotype was recorded a few times. The chain joins TRBV7-9 to TRBJ2-2, with 9 bases aligning to TRBD1. The CDR3 totals 16 residues. V was clipped by 0 bases and J by 7 bases; unmatched bases: 6. Per germline, CDR1 SEHNR and CDR2 FQNEAQ (reference sequence). CDR3 DNA: TGTGCCAGCAGCTTAGCCCCGGACAGGGGAGGCGGGGAGCTGTTTTTT. It encodes CASSLAPDRGGGELFF.

This chain joins TRBV28 and TRBJ1-4; D remains unclear. This CDR3 spans 12 amino acids. Germline loops: CDR1 MDHEN, CDR2 SYDVKM. The ends were cut back, 10 bases at V and 8 bases at J, with 14 bases in the middle. The CDR3 DNA follows: TGTGCCACCAACCCGGGTCAGGAAAAACTGTTTTTT. This translates into CATNPGQEKLFF.